The 23 T cell receptor beta chains given below trace back to one sample, sequenced in a study of metastatic and nonmetastatic thyroid tumors. TCRdb ran MiXCR on the PCR reads. Among around 45,000 clones listed, 4% were seen once. No patient had received any treatment before thyroid surgery. Sequencing was done on a sample of blood. Every receptor here comes from a female donor with papillary thyroid cancer or a benign thyroid nodule (not recorded which). Some clones in this sample may be carry-over from other donors' samples.

This clone was seen a handful of times. The chain has TRBV5-4 and TRBJ2-1; no reliable D call. The CDR3 has 13 amino acids. CDR1 SGHNT and CDR2 YYREEE come from the germline V gene (reference sequence). Between the trimmed V and J ends, which lost 4 bases and 0 bases, there was a span of 5 bases. CDR3 coding DNA: TGTGCCAGCAGCCAAGGCTCCTACAATGAGCAGTTCTTC. Translated: CASSQGSYNEQFF. The full variable domain, in which reference TRBV5-4 and TRBJ2-1 provide the parts outside the CDR3, is ETGVTQSPTHLIKTRGQQVTLRCSSQSGHNTVSWYQQALGQGPQFIFQYYREEENGRGNFPPRFSGLQFPNYSSELNVNALELDDSALYLCASSQGSYNEQFFGPGTRLTVL.

This clone showed up many times. The rearrangement links TRBV12-3 or TRBV12-4 to TRBJ2-1; TRBD2 is a possible D gene (5 bases). Trimming pared 6 bases from V and 4 bases from J, leaving 13 bases between. The CDR3 is 14 residues long. Written as DNA, the CDR3 is TGTGCCAGCAGCCGGACTGGAAAATACAATGAGCAGTTCTTC. This translates into CASSRTGKYNEQFF.

This clone was seen a handful of times. One junction end does not reproduce the germline sequence, and a read error may be involved. The chain uses TRBV6-2 or TRBV6-3 and TRBJ2-1; 8 nucleotides align to TRBD1. The CDR3 totals 15 residues. The germline V gene encodes CDR1 MNHEY and CDR2 SVGEGT. This CDR3 reads CANSLGTGARNEQFF. The CDR3 coding sequence is TGTGCCAACAGTCTCGGGACAGGTGCCCGCAATGAGCAGTTCTTC.

The table lists this clone with a few counts. This could be a read error, since a much larger clone is one nucleotide away. V usage is TRBV12-5 and J usage is TRBJ2-4; a possible D gene is TRBD2 (7 bases). CDR1 is LGHNT, CDR2 FRNRAP, per germline. The CDR3 extends over 15 amino acids. This CDR3 reads CDSAHVGGGKNIQYF. The DNA for the CDR3 is TGTGATAGTGCCCATGTGGGAGGGGGCAAAAACATTCAGTACTTC.

This clone was detected ten times or more. The rearrangement uses TRBV29-1 and TRBJ2-7, with 8 bases that match TRBD1. The V and J ends lost 7 bases and 3 bases, in that order; junction bases with no gene match: 5. The germline gives CDR1 SQVTM, CDR2 ANQGSEA. The CDR3 loop spans 12 amino acids. The CDR3 coding sequence is TGCAGCGCGGCGGGACAGGACTACGAGCAGTACTTC. Encoded protein: CSAAGQDYEQYF.

The sample holds many counts of this clone. The rearrangement joins TRBV4-1 to TRBJ2-7; D possibly corresponds to TRBD1 (6 bases). V lost 2 bases and J lost 2, with 10 bases in between. The CDR3 spans 14 residues. Germline V gives CDR1 MGHRA, CDR2 YSYEKL. CDR3: CASSQWDTPYEQYF. The CDR3 bases are TGCGCCAGCAGCCAATGGGACACCCCCTACGAGCAGTACTTC.

This clone was seen many times. A read error may produce the germline difference seen at one junction end. The chain combines TRBV7-7 with TRBJ2-5, with D perhaps matching TRBD2 (5 bases). The CDR3 totals 11 residues. CDR1 is SSHAT, CDR2 FNYEAQ, per germline (reference sequence). The CDR3 region is CASSPGETQYF. The CDR3 region has the DNA TGTGCTAGCAGCCCGGGGGAGACCCAGTACTTC. Drawing the rest from reference TRBV7-7 and TRBJ2-5, the complete variable domain is GAGVSQSPRYKVTKRGQDVTLRCDPISSHATLYWYQQALGQGPEFLTYFNYEAQPDKSGLPSDRFSAERPEGSISTLTIQRTEQRDSAMYRCASSPGETQYFGPGTRLLVL.

The J gene is TRBJ2-1, the V gene TRBV5-4; D is ambiguous. Trimming shortened V by 7 bases and J by 0 bases, and 8 bases separated the two germline ends. CDR1 SGHNT and CDR2 YYREEE come from the germline V gene (reference sequence). This CDR3 is 13 amino acids long. CDR3 protein: CASVWDSYNEQFF. In DNA, the CDR3 is TGTGCCAGCGTATGGGACTCCTACAATGAGCAGTTCTTC.

This clone has at least ten counts. The CDR3 bases are TGTGCCAGCAGTGATTCGGGAAACTATGGCTACACCTTC. Its translation is CASSDSGNYGYTF. The V call is TRBV2, the J call TRBJ1-2; no definite D call. The V end lost 3 bases, the J end lost 2 bases, and 7 bases lay between the germline ends. The germline gives CDR1 SNHLY, CDR2 FYNNEI. The CDR3 consists of 13 residues.

This clone was counted at least ten times. The chain joins TRBV2 to TRBJ1-5; D unresolved. Trimming took off 6 bases at V and 5 bases at J, with 14 bases between the two ends. This CDR3 has 14 residues. Per the germline V gene, CDR1 is SNHLY and CDR2 is FYNNEI. The CDR3 nucleotides read TGTGCCAGCAGCCTACCGACGCCTCATCAGCCCCAGCATTTT. Encoded protein: CASSLPTPHQPQHF.

This clone was seen many times. The chain is built from TRBV12-5 and TRBJ2-2, with 12 bases aligning to TRBD1. The ends lost 1 base at V and 7 bases at J; junction bases unmatched: 10. This CDR3 comprises 18 residues. Germline CDR1 LGHNT, CDR2 FRNRAP. CDR3 DNA sequence: TGTGCTAGTGGTTTGGCCCTATCCGGGACAGGGGGCTACGGGGAGCTGTTTTTT. It codes for CASGLALSGTGGYGELFF.

V and J are TRBV11-2 and TRBJ2-7; 8 bases agree with TRBD1. This CDR3 has 16 amino acids. Per the germline V gene, CDR1 is SGHAT and CDR2 is FQNNGV. The J segment lost 3 bases and the V segment lost 1 base, leaving 8 bases of the junction unmatched. The CDR3 region is CASSLGTGKGFYEQYF. CDR3 in DNA: TGTGCCAGCAGCTTAGGGACAGGGAAGGGGTTCTACGAGCAGTACTTC.

The chain carries TRBV10-2 and TRBJ2-1, with D possibly being TRBD1 or TRBD2 (5 bases each). Trimming pared 4 bases from V and 7 bases from J, leaving 14 bases between. The length of the CDR3 is 14 residues. CDR1 is WSHSY and CDR2 is SAAADI in the germline V gene. CDR3 DNA sequence: TGCGCCAGCAGTGCCTCAGGGACGGAGAATGAGCAGTTCTTC. This sequence encodes CASSASGTENEQFF.

In its sample, this clone was seen many times. The genes are TRBV5-1 and TRBJ2-2; no definite D call. This CDR3 is built from 15 residues. The germline CDR1 and CDR2 sequences are SGHRS and YFSETQ. The ends were cut back, 2 bases at V and 0 bases at J, with 8 bases in the middle. The CDR3 DNA is TGCGCCAGCAGCTTTTCGGGCCCGAACACCGGGGAGCTGTTTTTT. Translation gives CASSFSGPNTGELFF.

There are many counts of this clone. This CDR3 is also generated by other DNA sequences in the sample. The rearrangement links TRBV3-1 to TRBJ2-3; D uncertain. Germline assignment: CDR1 LGHDT and CDR2 YNNKEL (reference sequence). This CDR3 comprises 15 residues. V dropped 1 base and J dropped 4 bases, with 12 bases sitting between them. The CDR3 protein is CASSQVRLDPDTQYF. CDR3 sequence (DNA): TGTGCCAGCAGCCAAGTTCGGCTAGACCCAGATACGCAGTATTTT.

Comment on this clone: Germline and junction disagree at one end, which may indicate a read error. V and J are TRBV6-1 and TRBJ2-7; D gene uncertain. Germline-derived CDR1 and CDR2 are MNHNS and SASEGT. This CDR3 is built from 14 residues. CDR3 in DNA: TGTGCCAGCAGTGCTAATTTCCCGTCCTACGAGCGGTACTTC. Translating it yields CASSANFPSYERYF.

This clone was detected many times. CDR3 in amino acids: CAWRSLTLDNSPLHF. CDR3 coding DNA: TGTGCCTGGAGATCCCTAACATTAGATAATTCACCCCTCCACTTT. The rearrangement joins TRBV30 to TRBJ1-6; D uncertain. The CDR3 loop spans 15 amino acids. CDR1 and CDR2 (germline): GTSNPN, SVGIG (reference sequence). The V gene lost 3 bases and the J gene lost 5 bases, with 14 bases spanning the gap.

The rearrangement joins TRBV6-1 to TRBJ2-1; D is undetermined. Germline CDR1 reads MNHNS; CDR2 reads SASEGT. V was cut by 4 bases and J by 0 bases, with 10 bases left in between. CDR3 length: 15 amino acids. This chain's CDR3 is CASSGRRSSYNEQFF. The DNA of the CDR3 is TGTGCCAGCAGTGGGCGACGGAGCTCCTACAATGAGCAGTTCTTC.

This clone was counted at least ten times. Other DNA sequences in the sample encode the same CDR3. The rearrangement links TRBV6-1 to TRBJ2-5, with 10 bases aligning to TRBD1. The trim removed 4 bases at V and 5 bases at J, leaving 1 base unmatched. CDR1 is MNHNS, CDR2 SASEGT, per germline. There are 13 residues in the CDR3. CDR3 DNA: TGTGCCAGCAGTGGGGGACAGGGGGAGACCCAGTACTTC. It translates to CASSGGQGETQYF.

This clone was recorded many times. The genes are TRBV11-3 and TRBJ2-7; TRBD2 agrees at 10 bases. In germline, CDR1 is SGHNT, CDR2 YENEEA. Germline trimming cut 1 base from V and 4 bases from J; bases unmatched to any gene: 4. This CDR3 region has 15 residues. CDR3 amino acids: CASSLGASGSYEQYF. The DNA for the CDR3 is TGTGCCAGCAGCTTAGGGGCTAGCGGGAGTTACGAGCAGTACTTC.

This clone was counted at least ten times. The chain recombines TRBV19 with TRBJ2-7; possibly TRBD1 or TRBD2 for D (5 bases each). CDR1 and CDR2 (germline): LNHDA, SQIVND (reference sequence). V was cut by 5 bases and J by 6 bases, with 17 bases left in between. The CDR3 is made up of 14 amino acids. DNA of the CDR3: TGTGCCAGTAGTTCCCTCCTGAGGGGACGCGAGCAGTACTTC. It is translated as CASSSLLRGREQYF.

V is TRBV11-2 and J is TRBJ2-2; perhaps TRBD2 as D (5 bases). Germline CDR1 reads SGHAT; CDR2 reads FQNNGV. The CDR3 loop spans 17 amino acids. V dropped 11 bases and J dropped 7 bases, with 29 bases sitting between them. This chain's CDR3 is CAGSLDKVVSIVGELFF. The DNA for the CDR3 is TGTGCCGGGAGCTTAGATAAGGTCGTTAGTATAGTCGGGGAGCTGTTTTTT.

This chain uses TRBV24-1 with TRBJ1-2; TRBD1 aligns across 8 bases. Germline values: CDR1 KGHDR, CDR2 SFDVKD. After removal of 1 base from V and 3 bases from J, the junction contained 12 bases not matched to a gene. The CDR3 length is 18 residues. DNA for the CDR3: TGTGCCACCAGTGATTTAAGTCAGGGGGCGCCCCTGCACTATGGCTACACCTTC. This codes for CATSDLSQGAPLHYGYTF.